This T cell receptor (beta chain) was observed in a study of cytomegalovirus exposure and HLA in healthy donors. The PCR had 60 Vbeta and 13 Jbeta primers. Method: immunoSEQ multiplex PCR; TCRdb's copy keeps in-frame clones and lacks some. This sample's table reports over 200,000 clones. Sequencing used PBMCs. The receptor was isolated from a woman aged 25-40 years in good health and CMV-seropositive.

The CDR3, as DNA: TGCGCCAGCAGCTTGGAAACTAGGGCAGATACGCAGTATTTT. Translation: CASSLETRADTQYF. The V and J genes are TRBV5-1 and TRBJ2-3; D is perhaps TRBD2 (5 bases). V lost 0 bases, J lost 4 bases, and 9 bases lay in between. The germline V gene has CDR1 SGHRS and CDR2 YFSETQ. The length of the CDR3 is 14 residues.